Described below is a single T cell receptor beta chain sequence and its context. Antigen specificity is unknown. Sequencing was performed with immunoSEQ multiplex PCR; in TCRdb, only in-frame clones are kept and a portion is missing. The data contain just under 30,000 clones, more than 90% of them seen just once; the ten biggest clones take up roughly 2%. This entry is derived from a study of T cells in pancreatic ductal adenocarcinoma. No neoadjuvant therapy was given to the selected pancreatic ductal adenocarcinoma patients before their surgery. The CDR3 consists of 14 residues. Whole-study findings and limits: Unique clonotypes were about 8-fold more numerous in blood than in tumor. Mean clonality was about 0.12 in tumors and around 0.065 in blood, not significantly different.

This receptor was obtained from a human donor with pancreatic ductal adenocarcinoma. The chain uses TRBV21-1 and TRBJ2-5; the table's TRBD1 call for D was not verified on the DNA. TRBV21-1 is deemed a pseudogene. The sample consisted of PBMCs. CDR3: CASSIHRDKETQYF. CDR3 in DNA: TGTGCCAGCAGCATACACCGGGACAAAGAGACCCAGTACTTC.